The 6 T cell receptor beta chains below come from one sample, sequenced in a study of metastatic and nonmetastatic thyroid tumors. None of the patients had undergone any treatment ahead of thyroid surgery. TCRdb re-processed the PCR reads through MiXCR. In the table there are 30,000 to 35,000 clones, less than 30% of which are singletons. Sequences were obtained from blood. The receptors derive from a female donor with papillary thyroid cancer or a benign thyroid nodule (not recorded which). Some clones in this sample may be carry-over from other donors' samples.

The chain joins TRBV6-1 to TRBJ1-2, with unresolved D. CDR1 and CDR2 from the germline V gene are MNHNS and SASEGT. Trimming cost V 11 bases and J 7 bases, with 14 bases left between them. The CDR3 extends over 11 amino acids. CDR3: CALGGPFGYTF. CDR3 sequence (DNA): TGTGCCCTCGGAGGACCCTTTGGCTACACCTTC.

About this clone: The conserved phenylalanine or tryptophan is not found at the CDR3 terminus, so this likely reflects a read error. The rearrangement links TRBV20-1 to TRBJ2-1; D ambiguous. The CDR3 runs 12 residues. CDR1 is DFQATT and CDR2 is SNEGSKA in the germline V gene (reference sequence). V lost 5 bases, J lost 9 bases, and 14 bases lay in between. The CDR3 protein is CSACQSRPEQFI. The DNA of the CDR3 is TGCAGTGCTTGCCAGTCACGCCCTGAGCAGTTCATC.

This clone was seen at least ten times. This rearrangement joins TRBV20-1 to TRBJ2-7; TRBD2 matches at 11 bases. Germline V gene data show CDR1 as DFQATT and CDR2 as SNEGSKA (reference sequence). This CDR3 has 15 residues. With V trimmed by 1 base and J by 4 bases, 6 bases remained unmatched. The CDR3, as DNA: TGCAGTGCTAGAGGAACTAGCGGGAGCGCTTACGAGCAGTACTTC. Amino acid sequence: CSARGTSGSAYEQYF.

The V gene is TRBV7-3, the J gene TRBJ2-7; D uncertain. Germline-derived CDR1 and CDR2 are SGHTA and FQGTGA. The CDR3 is made up of 14 amino acids. Trimming removed 5 bases from V and 3 bases from J, with 14 bases in between. The DNA of the CDR3 is TGTGCCAGCAGCGCCGTGACCAGCGTCTACGAGCAGTACTTC. Translating it yields CASSAVTSVYEQYF.

V and J are TRBV6-4 and TRBJ2-1, with no clear D. The CDR3 covers 15 residues. Germline V gene sequence: CDR1 MRHNA, CDR2 SNTAGT. V was pared by 0 bases and J by 9 bases, with 15 bases between. CDR3 region: CASSDSNRNGFEQFF. In DNA, the CDR3 is TGTGCCAGCAGTGACTCGAACCGGAATGGGTTTGAGCAGTTCTTC.

This sequence joins TRBV18 and TRBJ2-7; no definite D call. CDR3 length: 15 amino acids. Germline values: CDR1 KGHSH, CDR2 LQKENI. V lost 3 bases, J lost 3 bases, and 15 bases lay in between. CDR3: CASSPEVLSFYEQYF. The CDR3 region has the DNA TGTGCCAGCTCACCTGAGGTCCTGTCTTTCTACGAGCAGTACTTC. The whole variable domain, remainder taken from reference TRBV18 and TRBJ2-7, is NAGVMQNPRHLVRRRGQEARLRCSPMKGHSHVYWYRQLPEEGLKFMVYLQKENIIDESGMPKERFSAEFPKEGPSILRIQQVVRGDSAAYFCASSPEVLSFYEQYFGPGTRLTVT.